Reported below is one T cell receptor (beta chain). This specimen belongs to a study of blood T cell repertoires in COVID-19. The authors' processing: Amplification of reference gene primers was used by the study to estimate nucleated cell counts. Profiled with immunoSEQ multiplex PCR; TCRdb holds only in-frame clones, not every one. The V and J calls and the clone size are those of that table, but D and trimming were determined from the DNA. In the table there are 150,000 to 200,000 clones, about 83% of which are singletons. V lost 3 bases, J lost 5 bases, and 11 bases lay in between. From germline, CDR1 is MNHNY and CDR2 SVGAGI (reference sequence). The length of the CDR3 is 14 residues.

This chain links TRBV6-6 with TRBJ1-5, with D perhaps matching TRBD1 (6 bases). Sequencing was performed on peripheral blood. This receptor was obtained from a woman aged 18-29 years who had recovered from COVID-19. Here the CDR3 reads CASSYQGFYQPQHF. The DNA for the CDR3 is TGTGCCAGCAGTTATCAGGGGTTTTATCAGCCCCAGCATTTT.